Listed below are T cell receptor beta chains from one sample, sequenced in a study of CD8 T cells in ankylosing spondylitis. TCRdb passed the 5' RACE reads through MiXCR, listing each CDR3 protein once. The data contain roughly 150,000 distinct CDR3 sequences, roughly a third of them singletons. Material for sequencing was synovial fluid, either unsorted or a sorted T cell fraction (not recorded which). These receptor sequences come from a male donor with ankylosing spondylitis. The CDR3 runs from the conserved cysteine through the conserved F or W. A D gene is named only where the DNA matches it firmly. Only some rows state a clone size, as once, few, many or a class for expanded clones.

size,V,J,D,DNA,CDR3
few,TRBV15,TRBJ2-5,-,TGTGCCACCAGCAGAGATACTGGAGAGACCCAGTACTTC,CATSRDTGETQYF
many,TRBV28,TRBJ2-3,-,TGTGCCAGCAGTCTATCCCCCCCCACAGATACGCAGTATTTT,CASSLSPPTDTQYF
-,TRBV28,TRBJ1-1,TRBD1,TGTGCCAGCACTCACTACGGGACAGGGGGCGTCCCTGAAGCTTTCTTT,CASTHYGTGGVPEAFF
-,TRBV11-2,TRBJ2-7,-,TGTGCCAGCAGCTTAGGACTCCCCGGACGCCAGTACTTC,CASSLGLPGRQYF
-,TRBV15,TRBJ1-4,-,TGTGCCACCAGCAGAGATGGGGGGGCTAATGAAAAACTGTTTTTT,CATSRDGGANEKLFF
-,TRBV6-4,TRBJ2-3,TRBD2,TGTGCCAGCAGTGACAACGCGGGGGGGGGAGATACGCAGTATTTT,CASSDNAGGGDTQYF
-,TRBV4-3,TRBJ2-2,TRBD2,TGCGCCAGCAGCCTTTCCGGGGGACTAGCAGCGAACACCGGGGAGCTGTTTTTT,CASSLSGGLAANTGELFF
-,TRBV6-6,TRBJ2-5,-,TGTGCCAGCAGAACAGGCCAAGAGACCCAGTACTTC,CASRTGQETQYF
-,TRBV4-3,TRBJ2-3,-,TGCGCCAGCAGCCAAGATTGGGGCGTCGGGACACCGCGATGGGATACGCAGTATTTT,CASSQDWGVGTPRWDTQYF
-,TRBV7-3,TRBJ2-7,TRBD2,TGTGCCAGCAGTCGAACTAGCGGCTACGAGCAGTACTTC,CASSRTSGYEQYF
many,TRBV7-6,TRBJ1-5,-,TGTGCCAGCAGCTTGGCGGAGAATCAGCCCCAGCATTTT,CASSLAENQPQHF
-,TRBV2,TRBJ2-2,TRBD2,TGTGCCAGCAGTGATAGCGGGGGGTTCACCGGGGAGCTGTTTTTT,CASSDSGGFTGELFF
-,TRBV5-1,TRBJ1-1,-,TGCGCCAGCAGCTTGTTTTTGGACACTGAAGCTTTCTTT,CASSLFLDTEAFF
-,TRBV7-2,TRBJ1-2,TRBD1,TGTGCCAGCAGCTTAAGGGACAGGGCGTCTGGCTACACCTTC,CASSLRDRASGYTF
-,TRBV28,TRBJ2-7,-,TGTGCCAGCAGTTCACCCACCTGGACAGCGCACGAGCAGTACTTC,CASSSPTWTAHEQYF
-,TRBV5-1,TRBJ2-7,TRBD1,TGCGCCAGCAGTACGCGACAGGGGTTAAACGTACCCTACGAGCAGTACTTC,CASSTRQGLNVPYEQYF
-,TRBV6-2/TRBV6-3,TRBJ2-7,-,TGTGCCAGCAGGCGACTTGACTACGAGCAGTACTTC,CASRRLDYEQYF
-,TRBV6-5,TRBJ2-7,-,TGTGCCAGCCGCCAGGGTCCGGGCGAGCAGTACTTC,CASRQGPGEQYF
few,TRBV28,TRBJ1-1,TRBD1,TGTGCCAGCAGTTTACCCGACAGGGACCGGGCTTTCTTT,CASSLPDRDRAFF
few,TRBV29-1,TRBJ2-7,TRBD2,TGCAGCGTTTGGGTCAGCGGGAGAGCTTCCTACGAGCAGTACTTC,CSVWVSGRASYEQYF
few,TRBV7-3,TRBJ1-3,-,TGTGCCAGCAGCTTAACTCCAGGGGCGAGCACCATATATTTT,CASSLTPGASTIYF
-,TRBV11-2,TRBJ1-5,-,TGTGCCAGCAGCTTAGGGGGCAGCTATCAGCCCCAGCATTTT,CASSLGGSYQPQHF
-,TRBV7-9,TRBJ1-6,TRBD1,TGTGCCAGCAGCTTAGGACAGGGATCTTCACCCCTCCACTTT,CASSLGQGSSPLHF
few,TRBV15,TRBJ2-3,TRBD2,TGTGCCACCAGCAGAGATAGCGGGAGGGATACGCAGTATTTT,CATSRDSGRDTQYF
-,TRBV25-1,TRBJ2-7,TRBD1,TGTGCCAGCAGTGAGCTTGTGGGACAGGGGTCCTACGAGCAGTACTTC,CASSELVGQGSYEQYF
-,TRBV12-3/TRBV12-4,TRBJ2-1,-,TGTGCCAGCAGCCCAACCCCGGGCCTCTCCTACAATGAGCAGTTCTTC,CASSPTPGLSYNEQFF
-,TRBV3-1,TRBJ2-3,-,TGTGCCACGACGAGCGGGTTTGACACAGATACGCAGTATTTT,CATTSGFDTDTQYF
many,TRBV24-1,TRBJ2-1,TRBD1,TGTGCCACCAGTGTAGGAGGACAGGGGGAGAAGAATGAGCAGTTCTTC,CATSVGGQGEKNEQFF
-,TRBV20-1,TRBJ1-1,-,TGCAGTGCTAGAGATGCGGGGGGAGGCACTGAAGCTTTCTTT,CSARDAGGGTEAFF
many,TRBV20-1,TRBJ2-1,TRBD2,TGCAGTGCCGTAGACCGCCTCGGGGGGATGCGGTACAATGAGCAGTTCTTC,CSAVDRLGGMRYNEQFF
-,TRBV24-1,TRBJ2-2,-,TGTGCCACCAGCCGACAGGTTAACACCGGGGAGCTGTTTTTT,CATSRQVNTGELFF
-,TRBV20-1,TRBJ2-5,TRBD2,TGCAGTGCTAGGCTGCAGCGGGGTGACTCGGAGACCCAGTACTTC,CSARLQRGDSETQYF
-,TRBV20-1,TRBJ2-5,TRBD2,TGCAGTGCTAACACCTGGGGACTAGCGGGAGGCCCAGACGAAGAGACCCAGTACTTC,CSANTWGLAGGPDEETQYF
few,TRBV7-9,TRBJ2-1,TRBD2,TGTGCCAGCAGCTTGGGGCCGGGAGGGCAGTTCTTC,CASSLGPGGQFF
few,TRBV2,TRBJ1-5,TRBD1,TGTGCCAGCAAGGGACAGGGGACGAGCAATCAGCCCCAGCATTTT,CASKGQGTSNQPQHF
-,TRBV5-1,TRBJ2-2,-,TGCGCCAGCAGCTTTGGGACACCTAACACCGGGGAGCTGTTTTTT,CASSFGTPNTGELFF
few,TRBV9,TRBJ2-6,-,TGTGCCAGCAGCGTCCAGGGAAGGGGGGCCAACGTCCTGACTTTC,CASSVQGRGANVLTF
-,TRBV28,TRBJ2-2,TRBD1,TGTGCCAGCAGTTTCTGGGACAGGGGCGGCACCGGGGAGCTGTTTTTT,CASSFWDRGGTGELFF
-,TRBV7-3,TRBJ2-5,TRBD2,TGTGCCAGCAGCTCCGGACTAGCGGGGGGAGAGACCCAGTACTTC,CASSSGLAGGETQYF
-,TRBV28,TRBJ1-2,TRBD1,TGTGCCAGCAGTTTGGACAGGGGGTTTGGCTACACCTTC,CASSLDRGFGYTF
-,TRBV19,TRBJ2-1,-,TGTGCCAGTAGTCCGATGGACAGTGTAGAGCAGTTCTTC,CASSPMDSVEQFF
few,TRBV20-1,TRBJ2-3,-,TGCAGTGCCCCCGAAGGGCCGTACACAGATACGCAGTATTTT,CSAPEGPYTDTQYF
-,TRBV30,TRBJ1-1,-,TGTGCCTGGAAAGAAAAAGGGTCAATGAACACTGAAGCTTTCTTT,CAWKEKGSMNTEAFF
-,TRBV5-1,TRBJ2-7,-,TGCGCCAGCAGCCCTGGGACCCCCCAACTTGGGCAGTACTTC,CASSPGTPQLGQYF
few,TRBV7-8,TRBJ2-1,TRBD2,TGTGCCAGCAGCTTAATGGGGCGAGCGGGGGAGGGTGAGCAGTTCTTC,CASSLMGRAGEGEQFF
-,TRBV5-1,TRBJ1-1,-,TGCGCCAGCAGCGGGAATACGGACACTGAAGCTTTCTTT,CASSGNTDTEAFF
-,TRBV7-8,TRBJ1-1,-,TGTGCCAGCAGCTTCCCATTGCGGATGAACACTGAAGCTTTCTTT,CASSFPLRMNTEAFF
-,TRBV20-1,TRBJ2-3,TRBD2,TGCAGTGCTAGTAGGGAGGGCGGGATCACAGATACGCAGTATTTT,CSASREGGITDTQYF
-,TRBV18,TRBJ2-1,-,TGTGCCAGCTCACCAAGATGGGACTCAGGGGGATGGAATGAGCAGTTCTTC,CASSPRWDSGGWNEQFF
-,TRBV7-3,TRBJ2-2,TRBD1,TGTGCCAGCAGACGGGACAGCCACACCGGGGAGCTGTTTTTT,CASRRDSHTGELFF
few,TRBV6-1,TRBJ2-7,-,TGTGCCAGCAGTGAAGGCAGGGTGCGGATCCCCGCCTACGAGCAGTACTTC,CASSEGRVRIPAYEQYF
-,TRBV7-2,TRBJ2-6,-,TGTGCCAGCAGCTCAAACAGGGCTGGGGCCAACGTCCTGACTTTC,CASSSNRAGANVLTF
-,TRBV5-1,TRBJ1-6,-,TGCGCCAGCAGCCCCGGCAGGGGAGTGATAGTGGATAATTCACCCCTCCACTTT,CASSPGRGVIVDNSPLHF
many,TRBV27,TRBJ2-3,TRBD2,TGTGCCAGCAGTCCGACGGCGGGCGGGAGACCAAGAGATACGCAGTATTTT,CASSPTAGGRPRDTQYF
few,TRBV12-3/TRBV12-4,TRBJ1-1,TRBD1,TGTGCCAGCAAGACAGGGAGGGCGAACACTGAAGCTTTCTTT,CASKTGRANTEAFF
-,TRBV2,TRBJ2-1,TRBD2,TGTGCCAGCAGTATGGCGGGGGGGACTTTTTACAATGAGCAGTTCTTC,CASSMAGGTFYNEQFF
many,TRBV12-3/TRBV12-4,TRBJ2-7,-,TGTGCCAGCAGTTTAAAGACAGAGCAGTACTTC,CASSLKTEQYF
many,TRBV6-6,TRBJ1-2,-,TGTGCCAGCAGCTCACAGAACTATGGCTACACCTTC,CASSSQNYGYTF